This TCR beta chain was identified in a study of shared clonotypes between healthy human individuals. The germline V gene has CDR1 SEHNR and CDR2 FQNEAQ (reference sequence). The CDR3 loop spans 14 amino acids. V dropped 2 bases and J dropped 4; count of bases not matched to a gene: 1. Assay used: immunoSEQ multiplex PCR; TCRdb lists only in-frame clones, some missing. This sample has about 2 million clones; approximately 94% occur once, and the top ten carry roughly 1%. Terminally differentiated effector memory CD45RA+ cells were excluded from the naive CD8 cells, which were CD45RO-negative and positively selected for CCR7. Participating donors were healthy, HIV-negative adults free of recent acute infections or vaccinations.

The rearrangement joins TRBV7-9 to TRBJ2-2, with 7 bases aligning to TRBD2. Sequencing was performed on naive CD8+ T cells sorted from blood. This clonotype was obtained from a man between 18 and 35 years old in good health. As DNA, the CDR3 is TGTGCCAGCAGCTTACTAGCGGCCACCGGGGAGCTGTTTTTT. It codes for CASSLLAATGELFF.